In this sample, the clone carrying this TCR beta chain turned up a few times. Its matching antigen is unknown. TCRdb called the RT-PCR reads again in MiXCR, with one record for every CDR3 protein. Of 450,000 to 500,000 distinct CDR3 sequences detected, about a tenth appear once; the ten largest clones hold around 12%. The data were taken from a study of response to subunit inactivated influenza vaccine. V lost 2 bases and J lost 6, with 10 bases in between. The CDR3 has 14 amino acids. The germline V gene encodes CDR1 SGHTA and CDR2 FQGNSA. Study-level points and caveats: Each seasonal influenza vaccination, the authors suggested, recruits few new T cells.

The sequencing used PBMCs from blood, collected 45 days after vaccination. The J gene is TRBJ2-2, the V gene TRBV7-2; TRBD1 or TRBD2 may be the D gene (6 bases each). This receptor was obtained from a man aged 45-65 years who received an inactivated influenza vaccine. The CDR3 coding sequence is TGTGCCAGCAGCTTAAGGGGGGTCCCCGGGGAGCTGTTTTTT. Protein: CASSLRGVPGELFF.